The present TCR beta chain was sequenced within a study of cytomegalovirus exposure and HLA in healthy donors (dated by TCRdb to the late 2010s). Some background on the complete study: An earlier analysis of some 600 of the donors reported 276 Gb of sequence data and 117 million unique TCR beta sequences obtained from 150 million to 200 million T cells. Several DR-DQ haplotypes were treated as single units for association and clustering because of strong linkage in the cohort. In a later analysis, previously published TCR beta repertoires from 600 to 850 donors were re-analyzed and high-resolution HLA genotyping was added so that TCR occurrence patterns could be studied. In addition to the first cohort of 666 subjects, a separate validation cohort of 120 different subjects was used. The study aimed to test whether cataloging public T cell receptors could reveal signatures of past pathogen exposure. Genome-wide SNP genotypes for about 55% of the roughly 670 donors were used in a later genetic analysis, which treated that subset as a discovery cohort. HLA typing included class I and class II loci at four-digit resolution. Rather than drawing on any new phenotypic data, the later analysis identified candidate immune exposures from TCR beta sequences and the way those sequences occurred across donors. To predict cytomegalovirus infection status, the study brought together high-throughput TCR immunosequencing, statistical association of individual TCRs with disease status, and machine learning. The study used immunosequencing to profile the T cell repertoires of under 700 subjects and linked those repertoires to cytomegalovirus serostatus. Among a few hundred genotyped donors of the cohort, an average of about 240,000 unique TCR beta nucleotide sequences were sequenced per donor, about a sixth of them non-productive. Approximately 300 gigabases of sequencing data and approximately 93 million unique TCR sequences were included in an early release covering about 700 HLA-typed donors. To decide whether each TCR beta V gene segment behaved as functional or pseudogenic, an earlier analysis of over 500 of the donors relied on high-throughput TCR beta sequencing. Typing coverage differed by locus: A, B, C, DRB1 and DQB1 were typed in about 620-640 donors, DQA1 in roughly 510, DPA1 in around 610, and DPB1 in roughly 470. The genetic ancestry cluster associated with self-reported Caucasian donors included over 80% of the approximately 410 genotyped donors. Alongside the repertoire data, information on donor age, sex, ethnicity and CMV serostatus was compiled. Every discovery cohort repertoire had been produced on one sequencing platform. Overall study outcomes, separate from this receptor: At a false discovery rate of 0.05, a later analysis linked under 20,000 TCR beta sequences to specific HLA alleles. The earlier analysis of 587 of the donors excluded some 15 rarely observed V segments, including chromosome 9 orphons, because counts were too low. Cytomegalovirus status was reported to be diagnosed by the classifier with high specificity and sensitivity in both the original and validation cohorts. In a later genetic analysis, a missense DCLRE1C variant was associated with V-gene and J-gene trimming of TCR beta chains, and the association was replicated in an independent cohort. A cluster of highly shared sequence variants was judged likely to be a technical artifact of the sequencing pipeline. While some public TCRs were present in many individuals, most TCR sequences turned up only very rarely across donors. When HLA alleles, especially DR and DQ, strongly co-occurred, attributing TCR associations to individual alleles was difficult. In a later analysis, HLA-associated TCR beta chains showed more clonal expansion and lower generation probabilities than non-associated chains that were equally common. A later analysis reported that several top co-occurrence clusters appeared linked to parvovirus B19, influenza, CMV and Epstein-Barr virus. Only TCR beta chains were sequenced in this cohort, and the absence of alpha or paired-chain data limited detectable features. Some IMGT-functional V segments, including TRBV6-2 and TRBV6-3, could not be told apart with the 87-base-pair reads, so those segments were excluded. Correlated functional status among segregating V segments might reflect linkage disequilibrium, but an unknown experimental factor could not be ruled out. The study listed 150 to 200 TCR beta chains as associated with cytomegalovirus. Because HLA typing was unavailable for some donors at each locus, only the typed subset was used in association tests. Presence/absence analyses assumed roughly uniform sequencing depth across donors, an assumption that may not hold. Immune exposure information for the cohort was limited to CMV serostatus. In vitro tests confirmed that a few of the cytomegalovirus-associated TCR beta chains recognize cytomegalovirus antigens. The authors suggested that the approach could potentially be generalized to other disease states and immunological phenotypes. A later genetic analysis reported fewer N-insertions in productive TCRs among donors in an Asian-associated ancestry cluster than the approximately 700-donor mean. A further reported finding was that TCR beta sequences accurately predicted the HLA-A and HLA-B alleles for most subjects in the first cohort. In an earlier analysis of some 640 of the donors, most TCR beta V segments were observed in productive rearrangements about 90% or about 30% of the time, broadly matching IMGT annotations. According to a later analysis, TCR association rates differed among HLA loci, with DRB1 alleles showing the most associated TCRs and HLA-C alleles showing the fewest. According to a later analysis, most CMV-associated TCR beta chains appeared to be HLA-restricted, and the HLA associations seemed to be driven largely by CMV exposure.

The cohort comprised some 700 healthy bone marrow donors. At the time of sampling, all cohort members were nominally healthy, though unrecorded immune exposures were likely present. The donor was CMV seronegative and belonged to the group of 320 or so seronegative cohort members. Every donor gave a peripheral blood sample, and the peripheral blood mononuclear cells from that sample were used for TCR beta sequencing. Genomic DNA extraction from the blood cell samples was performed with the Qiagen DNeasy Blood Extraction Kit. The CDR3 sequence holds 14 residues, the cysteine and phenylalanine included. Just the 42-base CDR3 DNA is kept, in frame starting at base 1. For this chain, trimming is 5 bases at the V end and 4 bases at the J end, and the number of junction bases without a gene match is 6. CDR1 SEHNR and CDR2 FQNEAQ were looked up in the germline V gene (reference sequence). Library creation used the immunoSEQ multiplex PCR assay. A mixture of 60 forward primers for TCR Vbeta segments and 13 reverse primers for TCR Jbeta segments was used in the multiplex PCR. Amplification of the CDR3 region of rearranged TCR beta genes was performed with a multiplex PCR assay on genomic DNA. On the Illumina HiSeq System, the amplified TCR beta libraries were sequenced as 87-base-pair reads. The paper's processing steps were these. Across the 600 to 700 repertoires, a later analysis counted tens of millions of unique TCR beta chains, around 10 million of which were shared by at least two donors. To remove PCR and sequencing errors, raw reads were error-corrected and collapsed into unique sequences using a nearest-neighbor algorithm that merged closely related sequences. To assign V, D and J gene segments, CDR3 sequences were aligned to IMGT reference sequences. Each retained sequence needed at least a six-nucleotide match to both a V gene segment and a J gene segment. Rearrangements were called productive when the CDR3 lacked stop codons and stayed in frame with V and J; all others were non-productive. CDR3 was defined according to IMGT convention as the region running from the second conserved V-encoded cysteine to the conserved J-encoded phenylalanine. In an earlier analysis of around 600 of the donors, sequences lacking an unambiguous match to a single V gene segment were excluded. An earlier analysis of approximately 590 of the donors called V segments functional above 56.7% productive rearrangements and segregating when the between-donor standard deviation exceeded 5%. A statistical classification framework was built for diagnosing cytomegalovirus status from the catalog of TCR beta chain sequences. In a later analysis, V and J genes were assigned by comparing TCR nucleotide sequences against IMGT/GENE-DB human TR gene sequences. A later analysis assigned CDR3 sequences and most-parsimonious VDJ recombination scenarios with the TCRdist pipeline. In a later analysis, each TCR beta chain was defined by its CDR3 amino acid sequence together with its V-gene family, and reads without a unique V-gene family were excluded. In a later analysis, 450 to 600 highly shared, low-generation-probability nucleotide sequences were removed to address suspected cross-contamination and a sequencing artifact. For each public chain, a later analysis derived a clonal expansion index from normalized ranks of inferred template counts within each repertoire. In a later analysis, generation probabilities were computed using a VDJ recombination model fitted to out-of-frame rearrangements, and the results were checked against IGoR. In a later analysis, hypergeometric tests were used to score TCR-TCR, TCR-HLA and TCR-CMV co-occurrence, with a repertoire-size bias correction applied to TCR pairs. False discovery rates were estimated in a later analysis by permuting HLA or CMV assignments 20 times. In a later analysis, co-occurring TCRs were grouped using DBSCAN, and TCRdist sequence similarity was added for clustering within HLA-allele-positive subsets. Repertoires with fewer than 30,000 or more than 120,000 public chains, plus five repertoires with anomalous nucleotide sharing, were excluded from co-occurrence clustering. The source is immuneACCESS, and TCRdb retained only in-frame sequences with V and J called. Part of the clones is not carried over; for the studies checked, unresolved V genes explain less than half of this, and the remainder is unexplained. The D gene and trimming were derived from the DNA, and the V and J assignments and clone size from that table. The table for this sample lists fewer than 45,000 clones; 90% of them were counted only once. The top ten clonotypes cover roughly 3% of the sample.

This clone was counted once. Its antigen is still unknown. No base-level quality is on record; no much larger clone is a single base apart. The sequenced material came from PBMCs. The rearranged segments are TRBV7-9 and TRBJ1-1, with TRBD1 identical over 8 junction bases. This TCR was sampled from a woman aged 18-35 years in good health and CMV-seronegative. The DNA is TGTGCCAGCAGCCGCCGCAGGGGGCCCACTGAAGCTTTCTTT. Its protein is CASSRRRGPTEAFF.